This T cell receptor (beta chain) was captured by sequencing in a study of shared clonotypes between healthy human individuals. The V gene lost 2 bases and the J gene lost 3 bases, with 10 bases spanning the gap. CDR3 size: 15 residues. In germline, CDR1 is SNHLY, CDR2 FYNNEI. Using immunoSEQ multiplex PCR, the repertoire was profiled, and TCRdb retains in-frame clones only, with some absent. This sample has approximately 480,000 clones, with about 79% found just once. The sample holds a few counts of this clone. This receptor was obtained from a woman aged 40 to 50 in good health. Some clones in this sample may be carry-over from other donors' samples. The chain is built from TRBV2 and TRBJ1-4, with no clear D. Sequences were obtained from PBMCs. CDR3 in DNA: TGTGCCAGCAGTGAATTGGACGAGGCTAATGAAAAACTGTTTTTT. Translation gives CASSELDEANEKLFF. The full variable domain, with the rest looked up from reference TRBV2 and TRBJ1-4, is EPEVTQTPSHQVTQMGQEVILRCVPISNHLYFYWYRQILGQKVEFLVSFYNNEISEKSEIFDDQFSVERPDGSNFTLKIRSTKLEDSAMYFCASSELDEANEKLFFGSGTQLSVL.